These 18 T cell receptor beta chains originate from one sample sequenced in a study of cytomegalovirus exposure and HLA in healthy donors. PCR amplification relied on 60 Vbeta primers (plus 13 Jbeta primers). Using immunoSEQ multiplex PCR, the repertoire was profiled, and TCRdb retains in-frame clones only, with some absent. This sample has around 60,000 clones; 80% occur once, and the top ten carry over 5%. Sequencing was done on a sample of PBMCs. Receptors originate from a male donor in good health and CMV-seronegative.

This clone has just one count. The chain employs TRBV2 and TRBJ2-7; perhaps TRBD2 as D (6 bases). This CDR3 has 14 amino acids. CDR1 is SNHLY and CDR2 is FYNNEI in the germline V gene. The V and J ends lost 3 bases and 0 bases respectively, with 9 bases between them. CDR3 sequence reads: CASSDPGSSYEQYF. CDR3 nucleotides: TGTGCCAGCAGTGATCCCGGGAGCTCCTACGAGCAGTACTTC.

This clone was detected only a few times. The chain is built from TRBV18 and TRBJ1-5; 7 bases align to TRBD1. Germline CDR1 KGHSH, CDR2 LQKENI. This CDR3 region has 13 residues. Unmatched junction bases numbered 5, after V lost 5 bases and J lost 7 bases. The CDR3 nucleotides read TGTGCCAGCTCATTCCGACAGGGACAGCCCCAGCATTTT. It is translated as CASSFRQGQPQHF.

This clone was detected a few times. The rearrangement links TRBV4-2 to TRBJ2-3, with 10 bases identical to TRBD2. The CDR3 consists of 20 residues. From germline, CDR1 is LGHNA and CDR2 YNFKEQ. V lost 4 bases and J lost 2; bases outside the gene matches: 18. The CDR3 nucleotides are TGTGCCAGCAGCCTACCTATGGGCAGGAGCGGGGGGGTTAACACAGATACGCAGTATTTT. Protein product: CASSLPMGRSGGVNTDTQYF.

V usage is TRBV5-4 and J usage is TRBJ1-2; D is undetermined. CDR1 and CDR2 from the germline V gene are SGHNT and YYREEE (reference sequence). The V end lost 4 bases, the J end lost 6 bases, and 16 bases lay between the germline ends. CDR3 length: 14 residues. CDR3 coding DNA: TGTGCCAGCAGCCTTCCAGGACTGTGGGATGGCTACACCTTC. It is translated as CASSLPGLWDGYTF.

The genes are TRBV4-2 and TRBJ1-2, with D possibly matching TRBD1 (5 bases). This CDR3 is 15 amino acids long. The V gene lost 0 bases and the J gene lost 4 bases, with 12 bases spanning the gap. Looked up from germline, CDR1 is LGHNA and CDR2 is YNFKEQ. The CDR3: CASSQDKGLVYGYTF. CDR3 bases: TGTGCCAGCAGCCAAGATAAGGGGCTTGTCTATGGCTACACCTTC.

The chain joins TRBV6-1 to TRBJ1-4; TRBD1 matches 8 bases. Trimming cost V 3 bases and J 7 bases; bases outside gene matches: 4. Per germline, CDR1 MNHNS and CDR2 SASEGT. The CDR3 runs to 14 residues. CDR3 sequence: CASSDTGGGEKLFF. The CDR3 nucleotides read TGTGCCAGCAGTGATACAGGGGGTGGTGAAAAACTGTTTTTT.

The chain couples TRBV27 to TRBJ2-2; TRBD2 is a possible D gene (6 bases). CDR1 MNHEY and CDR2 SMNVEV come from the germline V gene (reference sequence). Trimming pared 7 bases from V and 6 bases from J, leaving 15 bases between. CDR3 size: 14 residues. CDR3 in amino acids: CASMGGLGSGELFF. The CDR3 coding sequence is TGTGCCAGCATGGGGGGACTGGGGTCCGGGGAGCTGTTTTTT.

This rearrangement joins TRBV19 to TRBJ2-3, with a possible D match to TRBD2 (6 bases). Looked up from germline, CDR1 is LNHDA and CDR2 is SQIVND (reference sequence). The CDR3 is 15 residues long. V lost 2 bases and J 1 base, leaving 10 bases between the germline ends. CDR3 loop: CASSITPGGTDTQYF. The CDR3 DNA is TGTGCCAGTAGTATAACGCCGGGGGGCACAGATACGCAGTATTTT.

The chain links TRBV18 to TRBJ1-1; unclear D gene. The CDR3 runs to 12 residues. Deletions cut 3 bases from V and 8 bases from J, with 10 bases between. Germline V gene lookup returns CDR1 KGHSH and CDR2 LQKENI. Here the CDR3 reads CASSPGSVEAFF. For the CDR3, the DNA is TGTGCCAGCTCACCCGGGTCCGTCGAAGCTTTCTTT.

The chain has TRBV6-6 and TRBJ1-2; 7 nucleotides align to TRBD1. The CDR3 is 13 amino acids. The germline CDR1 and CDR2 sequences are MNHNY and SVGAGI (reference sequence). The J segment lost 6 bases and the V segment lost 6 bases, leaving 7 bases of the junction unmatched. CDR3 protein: CASRVSGGDGYTF. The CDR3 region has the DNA TGTGCCAGCAGGGTGTCAGGGGGAGATGGCTACACCTTC.

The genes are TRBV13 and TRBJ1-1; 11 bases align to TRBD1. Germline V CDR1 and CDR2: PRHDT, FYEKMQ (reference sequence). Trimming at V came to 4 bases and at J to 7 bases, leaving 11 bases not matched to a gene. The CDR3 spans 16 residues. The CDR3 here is CASSSPGGQGVGEAFF. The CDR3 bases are TGTGCCAGCAGCTCTCCAGGGGGACAGGGGGTCGGTGAAGCTTTCTTT.

The CDR3: CASSLDGYRTDTQYF. Here the CDR3 DNA reads TGTGCCAGCAGCTTAGACGGTTACCGCACAGATACGCAGTATTTT. The chain is built from TRBV11-1 and TRBJ2-3; D ambiguous. Trimming left V 1 base short and J 1 base short, with 9 bases between. This CDR3 has 15 amino acids. Germline CDR1 is SGHAT and CDR2 is FQDESV (reference sequence).

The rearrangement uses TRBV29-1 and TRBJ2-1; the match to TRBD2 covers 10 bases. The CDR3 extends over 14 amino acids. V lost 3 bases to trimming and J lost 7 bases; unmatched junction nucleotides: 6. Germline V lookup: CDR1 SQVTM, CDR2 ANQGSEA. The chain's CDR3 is CSVDTSGDSNEQFF. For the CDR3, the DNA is TGCAGCGTTGACACTAGCGGGGACTCGAATGAGCAGTTCTTC.

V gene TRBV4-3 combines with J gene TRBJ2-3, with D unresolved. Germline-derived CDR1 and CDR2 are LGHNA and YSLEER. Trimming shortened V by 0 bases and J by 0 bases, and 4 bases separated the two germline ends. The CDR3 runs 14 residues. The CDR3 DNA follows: TGCGCCAGCAGCCAAGAGACTAGCACAGATACGCAGTATTTT. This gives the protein CASSQETSTDTQYF.

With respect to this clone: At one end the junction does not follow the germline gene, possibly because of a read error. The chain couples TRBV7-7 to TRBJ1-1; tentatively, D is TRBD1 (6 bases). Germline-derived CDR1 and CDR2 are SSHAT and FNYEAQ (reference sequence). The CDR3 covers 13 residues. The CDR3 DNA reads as TGTGCTAGCAGCCCGGACAGAGATACTGAAGCTTTCTTT. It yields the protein CASSPDRDTEAFF.

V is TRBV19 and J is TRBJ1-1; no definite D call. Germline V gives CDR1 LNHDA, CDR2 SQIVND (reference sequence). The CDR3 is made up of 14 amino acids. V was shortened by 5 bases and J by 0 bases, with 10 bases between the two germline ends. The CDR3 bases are TGTGCCAGTAGTTTTACAGCTTTGAACACTGAAGCTTTCTTT. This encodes CASSFTALNTEAFF.

CDR3 DNA sequence: TGTGCCAGCAGCTTTGGACAGGTCTCTGGAAACACCATATATTTT. Its protein product is CASSFGQVSGNTIYF. The V and J genes are TRBV7-8 and TRBJ1-3; the match to TRBD1 covers 7 bases. The V and J ends lost 3 bases and 0 bases, in that order; junction bases with no gene match: 2. The CDR3 totals 15 residues. Germline V gene lookup returns CDR1 SGHVS and CDR2 FQNEAQ. Full variable domain (missing parts from reference TRBV7-8 and TRBJ1-3): GAGVSQSPRYKVAKRGQDVALRCDPISGHVSLFWYQQALGQGPEFLTYFQNEAQLDKSGLPSDRFFAERPEGSVSTLKIQRTQQEDSAVYLCASSFGQVSGNTIYFGEGSWLTVV.

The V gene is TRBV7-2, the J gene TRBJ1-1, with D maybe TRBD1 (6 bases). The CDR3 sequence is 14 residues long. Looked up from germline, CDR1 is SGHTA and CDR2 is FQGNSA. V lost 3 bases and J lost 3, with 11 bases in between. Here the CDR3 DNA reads TGTGCCAGCAGCTTTCATGGGGGCTACACTGAAGCTTTCTTT. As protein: CASSFHGGYTEAFF.